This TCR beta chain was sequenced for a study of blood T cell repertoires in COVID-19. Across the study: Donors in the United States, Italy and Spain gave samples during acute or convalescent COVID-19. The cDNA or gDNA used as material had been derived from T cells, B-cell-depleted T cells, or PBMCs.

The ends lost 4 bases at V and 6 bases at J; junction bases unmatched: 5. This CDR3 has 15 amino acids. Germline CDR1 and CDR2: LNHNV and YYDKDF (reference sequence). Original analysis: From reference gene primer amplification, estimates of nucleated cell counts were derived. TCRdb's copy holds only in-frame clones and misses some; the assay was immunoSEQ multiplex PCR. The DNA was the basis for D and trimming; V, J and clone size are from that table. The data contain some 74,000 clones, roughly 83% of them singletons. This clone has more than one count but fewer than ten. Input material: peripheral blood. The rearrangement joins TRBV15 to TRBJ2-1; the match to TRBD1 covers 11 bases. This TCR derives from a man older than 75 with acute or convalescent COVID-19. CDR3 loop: CATSKDRGPRNEQFF. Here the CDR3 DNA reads TGTGCCACCAGCAAGGACAGGGGGCCCCGCAATGAGCAGTTCTTC. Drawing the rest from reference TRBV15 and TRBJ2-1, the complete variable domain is DAMVIQNPRYQVTQFGKPVTLSCSQTLNHNVMYWYQQKSSQAPKLLFHYYDKDFNNEADTPDNFQSRRPNTSFCFLDIRSPGLGDTAMYLCATSKDRGPRNEQFFGPGTRLTVL.